The 5 T cell receptor beta chains below come from one sample, sequenced in a study of T cells after yellow fever vaccination. TCRdb called the 5' RACE reads again in MiXCR, with one record for every CDR3 protein. In the table there are around 65,000 distinct CDR3 sequences, around 5% of which are singletons. The specimen comprised CD4+ T cells sorted from PBMCs, sampled less than 16 days after the first yellow fever vaccination. Every receptor here comes from a man between 18 and 35 years old who received the YFV17D yellow fever vaccine.

This clonotype appeared many times. The CDR3 sequence: CASSLETGGHLHF. The CDR3 DNA sequence: TGTGCCAGCAGTCTCGAGACAGGGGGACACCTCCACTTT. The chain couples TRBV27 to TRBJ1-6, with 9 bases lining up with TRBD1. The ends lost 5 bases at V and 15 bases at J; junction bases unmatched: 8. Germline assignment: CDR1 MNHEY and CDR2 SMNVEV (reference sequence). The CDR3 contains 13 residues.

In this sample, this clonotype turned up many times. The V gene is TRBV2, the J gene TRBJ2-3, with D unclear. The germline V gene encodes CDR1 SNHLY and CDR2 FYNNEI. V lost 4 bases and J 4 bases, leaving 9 bases between the germline ends. This CDR3 contains 13 residues. The CDR3 sequence: CASSVLGSDTQYF. CDR3 in DNA: TGTGCCAGCAGTGTTTTAGGATCAGATACGCAGTATTTT.

In this sample, this clonotype turned up a few times. The V call is TRBV5-1, the J call TRBJ2-5, with TRBD2 matching 9 bases. The length of the CDR3 is 14 residues. Germline CDR1 and CDR2: SGHRS and YFSETQ. J was trimmed by 0 bases and V by 8 bases; bases with no gene match: 5. CDR3 sequence: CASWSGGYQETQYF. The CDR3 DNA is TGCGCCAGTTGGAGCGGGGGGTACCAAGAGACCCAGTACTTC.

This clonotype was detected ten times or more. The chain links TRBV28 to TRBJ2-4; 7 bases line up with TRBD1. The trim removed 4 bases at V and 4 bases at J, leaving 4 bases unmatched. The length of the CDR3 is 14 residues. Germline V gene sequence: CDR1 MDHEN, CDR2 SYDVKM. The CDR3 is CASSSGQTKNIQYF. In DNA, the CDR3 is TGTGCCAGCAGTTCGGGACAGACGAAAAACATTCAGTACTTC.

The sample holds a few counts of this clonotype. This sequence joins TRBV12-3 or TRBV12-4 and TRBJ1-5; tentatively, D is TRBD1 (5 bases). CDR3 length equals 17 residues. Deletions cut 3 bases from V and 7 bases from J, with 22 bases between. The CDR3 here is CASSFLGLRDLDQPQHF. The CDR3 DNA reads as TGTGCCAGCAGTTTCCTCGGACTCCGGGACTTGGACCAGCCCCAGCATTTT.